The 16 T cell receptor beta chains reported below all come from one sample, sequenced in a study of shared clonotypes between healthy human individuals. Data came from immunoSEQ multiplex PCR; TCRdb stores just in-frame clones and leaves some out. This sample has 780,000 or so clones, with 55% to 75% found just once. Material for sequencing was memory CD4+ T cells sorted from blood. Subset denoted: CD45RA-negative fraction. These receptor sequences come from a woman aged 30 to 39 in good health.

This clone has a count of ten or more. The chain employs TRBV19 and TRBJ1-5; D uncertain. Trimming took off 4 bases at V and 0 bases at J, with 10 bases between the two ends. There are 15 residues in the CDR3. Germline assignment: CDR1 LNHDA and CDR2 SQIVND (reference sequence). DNA for the CDR3: TGTGCCAGTAGTAAAAGGGATCATAGCAATCAGCCCCAGCATTTT. Translated: CASSKRDHSNQPQHF. Full variable domain (missing parts from reference TRBV19 and TRBJ1-5): DGGITQSPKYLFRKEGQNVTLSCEQNLNHDAMYWYRQDPGQGLRLIYYSQIVNDFQKGDIAEGYSVSREKKESFPLTVTSAQKNPTAFYLCASSKRDHSNQPQHFGDGTRLSIL.

The rearrangement uses TRBV28 and TRBJ2-2; D gene uncertain. The CDR3 sequence is 13 residues long. V was clipped by 3 bases and J by 6 bases, with 8 bases between them. Germline V gene lookup returns CDR1 MDHEN and CDR2 SYDVKM. CDR3 sequence (DNA): TGTGCCAGCAGTTTCTTGGTGCCCGGGGAGCTGTTTTTT. It specifies CASSFLVPGELFF.

The chain couples TRBV2 to TRBJ2-1; the D is unclear. Germline assignment: CDR1 SNHLY and CDR2 FYNNEI. The CDR3 runs to 14 residues. V lost 6 bases to trimming and J lost 0 bases, with 9 bases between them. CDR3 residues: CASRRPLSYNEQFF. The CDR3, as DNA: TGTGCCAGCAGAAGGCCGCTCTCCTACAATGAGCAGTTCTTC.

In regard to this clone: Other DNA sequences in the same sample also yield this CDR3. The chain uses TRBV5-1 and TRBJ2-3, with D unresolved. Germline-derived CDR1 and CDR2 are SGHRS and YFSETQ. CDR3 length equals 12 residues. Trimming cost V 4 bases and J 6 bases, with 9 bases left between them. The CDR3 here is CASSPPTDTQYF. DNA for the CDR3: TGCGCCAGCAGCCCTCCCACTGATACGCAGTATTTT.

This clone appeared a single time. The V and J genes are TRBV6-5 and TRBJ1-5; 7 nucleotides line up with TRBD1. The ends lost 6 bases at V and 2 bases at J; junction bases unmatched: 7. The CDR3 consists of 15 residues. CDR1 and CDR2 from the germline V gene are MNHEY and SVGAGI. CDR3 loop: CASRPRGLGNQPQHF. CDR3 DNA: TGTGCCAGCAGACCCAGGGGGTTGGGCAATCAGCCCCAGCATTTT.

Comment on this clone: Other DNA sequences of this sample code for an identical CDR3. V usage is TRBV28 and J usage is TRBJ2-7; D not resolved. This CDR3 contains 11 residues. V gave up 6 bases and J gave up 3 bases, with 6 bases separating them. Germline V gene data show CDR1 as MDHEN and CDR2 as SYDVKM. The CDR3 spells CASSTFYEQYF. The CDR3 region has the DNA TGTGCCAGCAGCACATTCTACGAGCAGTACTTC.

This clone came up once. The gene calls are TRBV25-1 and TRBJ2-2; tentative D call: TRBD1 (5 bases). Germline V gene lookup returns CDR1 MGHDK and CDR2 SYGVNS. The length of the CDR3 is 14 residues. V was shortened by 2 bases and J by 7 bases, with 11 bases between the two germline ends. The CDR3 region has the DNA TGTGCCAGCAGTGAAAGGGTAGGGGTCGGGGAGCTGTTTTTT. It translates to CASSERVGVGELFF.

CDR3 sequence: CASTGKGYNEQFF. CDR3 sequence (DNA): TGCGCCAGCACCGGGAAGGGATACAATGAGCAGTTCTTC. The chain is built from TRBV10-2 and TRBJ2-1, with TRBD2 as a possible D gene (5 bases). V gave up 7 bases and J gave up 4 bases, with 11 bases separating them. Germline values: CDR1 WSHSY, CDR2 SAAADI. The CDR3 is made up of 13 amino acids.

The V gene is TRBV6-5, the J gene TRBJ2-4, with 10 nucleotides matching TRBD1. The CDR3 spans 16 residues. The V and J ends lost 2 bases and 5 bases, in that order; junction bases with no gene match: 6. CDR1 and CDR2 (germline): MNHEY, SVGAGI. The CDR3 DNA reads as TGTGCCAGCAGTTACAGGGTCGGGACAGGGGAAAACATTCAGTACTTC. Its protein product is CASSYRVGTGENIQYF.

The V call is TRBV7-6, the J call TRBJ2-5; no clear D. This CDR3 spans 13 amino acids. Trimming took 4 bases from V and 5 from J, leaving 11 bases between them. CDR1 is SGHVS, CDR2 FNYEAQ, per germline. CDR3 nucleotides: TGTGCCAGCAGCTCCCAGGTCGATGAGACCCAGTACTTC. Encoded protein: CASSSQVDETQYF. The variable domain in full, with the rest retrieved from reference TRBV7-6 and TRBJ2-5, is GAGVSQSPRYKVTKRGQDVALRCDPISGHVSLYWYRQALGQGPEFLTYFNYEAQQDKSGLPNDRFSAERPEGSISTLTIQRTEQRDSAMYRCASSSQVDETQYFGPGTRLLVL.

This chain connects TRBV2 to TRBJ1-1; TRBD1 is a possible D gene (5 bases). This CDR3 comprises 14 residues. Looked up from germline, CDR1 is SNHLY and CDR2 is FYNNEI. V lost 1 base to trimming and J lost 10 bases, with 16 bases between them. CDR3 residues: CASSEEGRITGAFF. As DNA, the CDR3 is TGTGCCAGCAGTGAAGAGGGACGAATCACGGGAGCTTTCTTT.

Of note for this clone: Other nucleotide sequences from this sample produce the same CDR3. V and J are TRBV29-1 and TRBJ2-7; the match to TRBD2 covers 11 bases. Germline V gene data show CDR1 as SQVTM and CDR2 as ANQGSEA. The J segment lost 4 bases and the V segment lost 4 bases, leaving 3 bases of the junction unmatched. CDR3 length: 13 residues. Here the CDR3 DNA reads TGCAGCGTTGGGTTAGCGGGAGGGTACGAGCAGTACTTC. It yields the protein CSVGLAGGYEQYF.

Comments on this clone: The sample contains more than one DNA sequence encoding this CDR3. The rearrangement joins TRBV27 to TRBJ1-3, with a possible D match to TRBD1 (6 bases). This CDR3 comprises 14 residues. Germline CDR1 and CDR2: MNHEY and SMNVEV (reference sequence). Trimming left V 6 bases short and J 1 base short, with 10 bases between. In nucleotides, the CDR3 is TGTGCCAGCAGCTTACAGGGATCTGGAAACACCATATATTTT. Translated: CASSLQGSGNTIYF.

About this clone itself: The same CDR3 can be traced to other DNA sequences in this sample. The rearrangement uses TRBV7-3 and TRBJ1-1; TRBD1 matches 8 bases. V was pared by 5 bases and J by 2 bases, with 4 bases of the junction left unmatched. CDR1 and CDR2 (germline): SGHTA, FQGTGA. The length of the CDR3 is 14 residues. This CDR3 is CASSLTGGNTEAFF. DNA for the CDR3: TGTGCCAGCAGCCTTACAGGGGGAAACACTGAAGCTTTCTTT.

This clone was picked up many times. The sample contains more than one DNA sequence encoding this CDR3. V gene TRBV5-1 combines with J gene TRBJ1-1, with 11 bases lining up with TRBD1. The CDR3 length is 14 residues. V lost 4 bases and J lost 4; bases outside the gene matches: 3. CDR1 is SGHRS, CDR2 YFSETQ, per germline. CDR3 nucleotides: TGCGCCAGCAGCCCCGGGACAGGGGGCACTGAAGCTTTCTTT. Translating gives CASSPGTGGTEAFF.

The chain combines TRBV14 with TRBJ2-7; D remains unclear. The germline V gene encodes CDR1 SGHDN and CDR2 FVKESK. Trimming stripped 0 bases from V and 6 bases from J, with 6 bases between. There are 12 residues in the CDR3. In DNA form, the CDR3 reads TGTGCCAGCAGCCAAGAATGGTTCGAGCAGTACTTC. Residues: CASSQEWFEQYF.